This T cell receptor (beta chain) was identified in a study of T cell changes during pregnancy in multiple sclerosis. This clone has just a few counts. Profiled with immunoSEQ multiplex PCR; TCRdb holds only in-frame clones, not every one. The sample yields 50,000 to 60,000 clones, approximately 90% seen once. The CDR3 consists of 13 residues. Germline assignment: CDR1 SGHDT and CDR2 YYEEEE. The V end lost 2 bases, the J end lost 8 bases, and 13 bases lay between the germline ends. The rearrangement joins TRBV5-6 to TRBJ1-2; D gene unclear. The sequence came from a female donor with multiple sclerosis, enrolled in a pregnancy study. Sequencing used peripheral blood, obtained after pregnancy. The DNA of the CDR3 is TGTGCCAGCAGCTTAATCGAGACTCTGGGCTACACCTTC. Translating it yields CASSLIETLGYTF.